This TCR beta chain is drawn from a study of blood T cell repertoires in COVID-19. Whole-study context: From the United States, Italy and Spain came samples of acute and convalescent COVID-19. PBMCs, B-cell-depleted T cells, or T cells provided the cDNA or gDNA that made up the material.

The CDR3 is made up of 17 amino acids. The V and J ends lost 2 bases and 5 bases, in that order; junction bases with no gene match: 6. Germline V lookup: CDR1 SNHLY, CDR2 FYNNEI. In the study's own analysis: For nucleated cells, counts were estimated from reference gene primer amplification. Clones were sequenced by immunoSEQ multiplex PCR, and TCRdb holds only the in-frame ones, with some missing. V and J calls and clone size come straight from that table; D and trimming were deduced from the DNA. Counted here are under 170,000 clones, around 85% occurring once; the ten biggest clones make up roughly 3.3%.

The rearrangement uses TRBV2 and TRBJ2-3; TRBD2 matches at 14 bases. Material: peripheral blood. The sequence came from an older man with acute or convalescent COVID-19. The CDR3 protein is CASSERLAGGPRDTQYF. In DNA, the CDR3 is TGTGCCAGCAGTGAAAGACTAGCGGGAGGGCCAAGAGATACGCAGTATTTT. The whole variable domain, remainder taken from reference TRBV2 and TRBJ2-3, is EPEVTQTPSHQVTQMGQEVILRCVPISNHLYFYWYRQILGQKVEFLVSFYNNEISEKSEIFDDQFSVERPDGSNFTLKIRSTKLEDSAMYFCASSERLAGGPRDTQYFGPGTRLTVL.